This record concerns one T cell receptor beta chain sequence. Antigen unknown. Germline V gene data show CDR1 as LNHDA and CDR2 as SQIVND (reference sequence). The CDR3 loop spans 16 amino acids. After removal of 6 bases from V and 1 base from J, the junction contained 8 bases not matched to a gene. This sample stems from a study of OX40 agonist ivuxolimab in advanced cancers. The wider study: Patients undergoing dose escalation presented with hepatocellular carcinoma, melanoma, renal cell or head and neck cancer. People who had prior anti-PD-1, anti-PD-L1 or anti-CTLA-4 therapy could take part, and around 40% had some. Study results and limitations: Clonal expansion by week 6 occurred in CD4+ and CD8+ blood T cells (at 0.1 to 3.0 mg/kg).

Profiling relied on immunoSEQ multiplex PCR, and the TCRdb table lists in-frame clones only, not all of them. This sample has about 110,000 clones, with 91% found just once. This chain connects TRBV19 to TRBJ1-3; 8 positions agree with TRBD1. The clonotype originates from an adult with an advanced solid tumor such as melanoma, head and neck, liver or kidney cancer. The sample in question was CD4+ or CD8+ T cells sorted from blood, obtained in a trial of the OX40 agonist ivuxolimab. CDR3 in amino acids: CASRTGQALSGNTIYF. CDR3 DNA: TGTGCCAGTAGGACGGGACAGGCGCTTTCTGGAAACACCATATATTTT.